The clone carrying this T cell receptor (beta chain) showed up just a few times. Its antigen is not known. The sample is drawn from a study of blood T cells in healthy people across ages. General observations from the study: The study regarded diversity estimates from one million T cells as underestimates.

Using a J-beta primer mix together with a sample-barcoded 5' primer, a second PCR was run for about 6 to 11 cycles. TCRdb re-analysed the 5' RACE reads in MiXCR, keeping a single row per CDR3 protein. The sample contains some 1.7 million distinct CDR3 sequences, 28% of which appear only once. This receptor was taken from a woman in her twenties or thirties in good health. The specimen was blood.

CDR3 protein: CASSRPGNGGNQPQHF. As DNA, the CDR3 is TGTGCCAGCAGTCGTCCAGGGAACGGGGGCAATCAGCCCCAGCATTTT. The V call is TRBV28, the J call TRBJ1-5, with D maybe TRBD1 (5 bases). Germline V lookup: CDR1 MDHEN, CDR2 SYDVKM. V was clipped by 5 bases and J by 2 bases, with 16 bases between them. The CDR3 totals 16 residues.